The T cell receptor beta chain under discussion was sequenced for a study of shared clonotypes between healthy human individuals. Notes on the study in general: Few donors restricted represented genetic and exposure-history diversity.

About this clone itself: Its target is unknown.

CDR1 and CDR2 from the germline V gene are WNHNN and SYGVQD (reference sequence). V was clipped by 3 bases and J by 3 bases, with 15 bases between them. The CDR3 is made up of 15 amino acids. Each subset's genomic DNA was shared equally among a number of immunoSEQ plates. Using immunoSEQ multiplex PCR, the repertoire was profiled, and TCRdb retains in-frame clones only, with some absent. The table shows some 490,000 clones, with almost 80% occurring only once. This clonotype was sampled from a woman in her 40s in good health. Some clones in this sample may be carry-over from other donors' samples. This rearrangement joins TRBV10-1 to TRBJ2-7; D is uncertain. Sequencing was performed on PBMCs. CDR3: CASSDPARTDYEQYF. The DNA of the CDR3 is TGCGCCAGCAGTGATCCAGCCCGGACCGACTACGAGCAGTACTTC.